The clone carrying this T cell receptor beta chain has a handful of counts. These data originate in a study of CD8 T cells in ankylosing spondylitis. CDR3 length: 15 amino acids. V trimming: 1 base; J trimming: 7 bases; junction bases outside the gene matches: 8. Germline CDR1 reads SGHTA; CDR2 reads FQGNSA. TCRdb analysed the 5' RACE reads with MiXCR anew, one entry per CDR3 protein. The sample holds about 360,000 distinct CDR3 sequences, over 12% seen once. This sequence was found in a male donor with ankylosing spondylitis or in good health (not recorded which). This sequence joins TRBV7-2 and TRBJ2-7, with 9 bases identical to TRBD1. Sequenced material: blood, either unsorted or a sorted T cell fraction (not recorded which). As DNA, the CDR3 is TGTGCCAGCAGCTTAGTCGCCGGACAGGGGAGTGAGCAGTACTTC. Its translation is CASSLVAGQGSEQYF. The full variable domain, completed using reference TRBV7-2 and TRBJ2-7, is GAGVSQSPSNKVTEKGKDVELRCDPISGHTALYWYRQSLGQGLEFLIYFQGNSAPDKSGLPSDRFSAERTGGSVSTLTIQRTQQEDSAVYLCASSLVAGQGSEQYFGPGTRLTVT.